This TCR beta chain comes out of a study of control samples from healthy donors and cancer patients. The CDR3 consists of 16 residues. Germline V gene data show CDR1 as LNHNV and CDR2 as YYDKDF (reference sequence). Trimming left V 1 base short and J 0 bases short, with 11 bases between. Sequenced by immunoSEQ multiplex PCR; TCRdb stores in-frame clones only, minus some. Of approximately 120,000 clones listed, just over 90% are singletons. The material sequenced was blood. This chain uses TRBV15 with TRBJ2-3; tentative D call: TRBD1 (6 bases). This clonotype was obtained from a human donor in good health. The donor label of this sample is uncertain. The CDR3, as DNA: TGTGCCACCAGCAGAGGGACAGCCCTTAGCACAGATACGCAGTATTTT. This sequence encodes CATSRGTALSTDTQYF.